This TCR beta chain was identified during a study of blood T cell repertoires in COVID-19. Background on the study: COVID-19 samples, acute and convalescent, were from the United States, Italy and Spain. PBMCs, B-cell-depleted T cells, or T cells provided the cDNA or gDNA that made up the material.

Original handling: Estimates of nucleated cell counts were drawn from the amplification of reference gene primers. Sequenced by immunoSEQ multiplex PCR; TCRdb stores in-frame clones only, minus some. The DNA was the basis for D and trimming; V, J and clone size are from that table. The sample shows 380,000 or so clones, around 89% of them seen only once. CDR3 length: 14 residues. V lost 4 bases, J lost 3 bases, and 4 bases stayed unmatched. Germline V gene data show CDR1 as KGHDR and CDR2 as SFDVKD. The chain links TRBV24-1 to TRBJ1-2; 7 bases are a match to TRBD1. Material for sequencing was PBMCs or T cells enriched from blood (not recorded which). The sequence came from a woman between 25 and 40 years old with acute COVID-19. CDR3 region: CATSELDRDYGYTF. The CDR3 region has the DNA TGTGCCACCAGTGAGCTAGACAGGGACTATGGCTACACCTTC.